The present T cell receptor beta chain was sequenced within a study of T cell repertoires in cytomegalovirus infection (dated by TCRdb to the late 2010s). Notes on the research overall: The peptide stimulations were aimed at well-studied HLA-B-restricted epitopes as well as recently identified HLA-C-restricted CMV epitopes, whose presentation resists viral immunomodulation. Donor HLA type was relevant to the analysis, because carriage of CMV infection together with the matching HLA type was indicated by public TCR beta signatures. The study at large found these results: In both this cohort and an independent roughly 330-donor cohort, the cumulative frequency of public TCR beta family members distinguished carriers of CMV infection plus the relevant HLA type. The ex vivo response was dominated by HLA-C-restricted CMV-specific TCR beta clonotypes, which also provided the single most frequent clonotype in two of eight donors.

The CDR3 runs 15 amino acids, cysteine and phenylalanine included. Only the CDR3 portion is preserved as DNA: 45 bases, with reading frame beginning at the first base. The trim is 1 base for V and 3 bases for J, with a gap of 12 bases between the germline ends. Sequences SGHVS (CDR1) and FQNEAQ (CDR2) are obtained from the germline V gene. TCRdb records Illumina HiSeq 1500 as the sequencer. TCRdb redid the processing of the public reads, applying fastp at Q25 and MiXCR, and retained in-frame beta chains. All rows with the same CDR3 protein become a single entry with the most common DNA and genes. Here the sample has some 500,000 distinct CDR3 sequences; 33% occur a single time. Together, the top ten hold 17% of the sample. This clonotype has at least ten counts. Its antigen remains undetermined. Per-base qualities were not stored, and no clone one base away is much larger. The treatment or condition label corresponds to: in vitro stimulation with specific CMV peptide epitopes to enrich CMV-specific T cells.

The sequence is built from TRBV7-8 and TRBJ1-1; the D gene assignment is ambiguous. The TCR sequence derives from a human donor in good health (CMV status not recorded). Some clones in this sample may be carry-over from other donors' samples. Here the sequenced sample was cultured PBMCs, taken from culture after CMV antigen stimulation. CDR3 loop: CASSLGAGFDTEAFF. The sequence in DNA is TGTGCCAGCAGCTTAGGGGCTGGGTTTGACACTGAAGCTTTCTTT. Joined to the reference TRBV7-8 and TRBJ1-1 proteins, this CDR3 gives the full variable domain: GAGVSQSPRYKVAKRGQDVALRCDPISGHVSLFWYQQALGQGPEFLTYFQNEAQLDKSGLPSDRFFAERPEGSVSTLKIQRTQQEDSAVYLCASSLGAGFDTEAFFGQGTRLTVV.